This T cell receptor beta chain was profiled in a study of T-cell memory formation after mild COVID-19. Study at large: TCR clusters were mostly confined to one donor each.

This clonotype was found many times. The antigen remains unidentified. TCRdb analysed the 5' RACE reads with MiXCR anew, one entry per CDR3 protein. The table shows fewer than 35,000 distinct CDR3 sequences, with approximately 16% occurring only once. Study-level findings and limits: Among contracting clones, CD4+ were mainly CM/EM and CD8+ enriched in EMRA. Some clones that responded were present in memory (sampled pre-infection), which suggests cross-reactive memory joined. CD4+ bias marked clones expanding day 15 to 37, unlike balanced contracting clones.

The length of the CDR3 is 14 residues. Per the germline V gene, CDR1 is MDHEN and CDR2 is SYDVKM. The V gene lost 8 bases and the J gene lost 4 bases, with 16 bases spanning the gap. Source material: PBMCs or a T cell subset sorted from them (not recorded which). The clonotype comes from an adult who had mild COVID-19 (a few samples of this study predate the infection). Cell type and time point are not known. The chain has TRBV28 and TRBJ2-3, with D perhaps matching TRBD1 or TRBD2 (7 bases each). The CDR3: CASRDQGGSDTQYF. The CDR3 bases are TGTGCCAGCCGAGATCAGGGGGGGTCAGATACGCAGTATTTT.